This record covers a single T cell receptor (beta chain). Every bit of the isolated RNA underwent reverse transcription, so sequencing read expressed TCRB transcripts. The table came from immunoSEQ multiplex PCR; TCRdb's copy has only in-frame clones and leaves some out. The sample contains a few hundred thousand clones, 25% to 30% of which appear only once. The CDR3 contains 16 residues. Trimming at V came to 0 bases and at J to 7 bases, leaving 9 bases not matched to a gene. These data are taken from a study of beta chain features in type 1 diabetes. Sequencing was carried out using central memory CD4+ T cells from blood. The source of this sequence is a man aged 25-45 years in good health. The rearrangement joins TRBV23-1 to TRBJ2-7; 10 bases agree with TRBD2. TRBV23-1 falls under the ORF class, with uncertain function. The CDR3 region is CASSQSRAGGPQEQYF. The DNA for the CDR3 is TGCGCCAGCAGTCAATCTAGAGCGGGAGGGCCCCAGGAGCAGTACTTC.